The 23 T cell receptor beta chains given below trace back to one sample, sequenced in a study of OX40 agonist ivuxolimab in advanced cancers. Profiled with immunoSEQ multiplex PCR; TCRdb holds only in-frame clones, not every one. The sample has 65,000 to 95,000 clones, more than 80% seen once; the top ten hold more than 4.5%. Sample: CD4+ or CD8+ T cells sorted from blood, taken in a trial of the OX40 agonist ivuxolimab. The origin of the receptors is an adult with an advanced solid tumor such as melanoma, head and neck, liver or kidney cancer.

The genes are TRBV5-4 and TRBJ2-2, with TRBD1 identical over 8 bases. The junction had 1 base not matched to a gene; V was cut back by 2 bases and J by 4 bases. CDR1 and CDR2 from the germline V gene are SGHNT and YYREEE (reference sequence). This CDR3 spans 14 amino acids. The CDR3 nucleotides read TGTGCCAGCAGCTTCCAGGGGGCCACCGGGGAGCTGTTTTTT. Amino acids: CASSFQGATGELFF. Full variable domain (rest looked up from reference TRBV5-4 and TRBJ2-2): ETGVTQSPTHLIKTRGQQVTLRCSSQSGHNTVSWYQQALGQGPQFIFQYYREEENGRGNFPPRFSGLQFPNYSSELNVNALELDDSALYLCASSFQGATGELFFGEGSRLTVL.

CDR3 nucleotides: TGTGCCAGCAGCTTACTAGCCGTTTCCACAGATACGCAGTATTTT. The encoded protein is CASSLLAVSTDTQYF. The genes are TRBV7-2 and TRBJ2-3; perhaps TRBD2 as D (5 bases). CDR3 length equals 15 residues. The V gene lost 2 bases and the J gene lost 2 bases, with 11 bases spanning the gap. CDR1 is SGHTA, CDR2 FQGNSA, per germline.

The chain uses TRBV7-3 and TRBJ2-2; 9 bases line up with TRBD2. Trimming cost V 5 bases and J 7 bases; bases outside gene matches: 14. The CDR3 covers 17 residues. CDR1 and CDR2 from the germline V gene are SGHTA and FQGTGA. The CDR3 spells CASSPSLAGGPDGELFF. CDR3 DNA: TGTGCCAGCAGCCCATCGTTGGCGGGAGGGCCCGACGGGGAGCTGTTTTTT.

The chain joins TRBV29-1 to TRBJ2-5; no firm D call. Per germline, CDR1 SQVTM and CDR2 ANQGSEA. The CDR3 sequence is 15 residues long. V was shortened by 3 bases and J by 3 bases, with 17 bases between the two germline ends. The CDR3 reads CSVDYRTPSKETQYF. The CDR3 DNA reads TGCAGCGTTGACTACCGGACCCCATCCAAAGAGACCCAGTACTTC.

The rearrangement joins TRBV28 to TRBJ1-2, with unresolved D. The CDR3 length is 12 residues. Between the trimmed V and J ends, which lost 4 bases and 8 bases, there was a span of 11 bases. Germline CDR1 and CDR2: MDHEN and SYDVKM. Written as DNA, the CDR3 is TGTGCCAGCAGTTCCGGAGCCGGGGGCTACACCTTC. It encodes CASSSGAGGYTF.

The chain carries TRBV4-1 and TRBJ2-6; 9 nucleotides align to TRBD1. CDR3 length equals 17 residues. CDR1 MGHRA and CDR2 YSYEKL come from the germline V gene. Germline trimming cut 6 bases from V and 0 bases from J; bases unmatched to any gene: 6. This CDR3 reads CASSGGQGLSGANVLTF. In nucleotides, the CDR3 is TGCGCCAGCAGTGGGGGACAGGGTCTCTCTGGGGCCAACGTCCTGACTTTC.

The chain carries TRBV5-4 and TRBJ1-6; D is unclear. The CDR3 is 14 residues long. The V gene's germline CDR1 is SGHNT and CDR2 YYREEE (reference sequence). Trimming took off 4 bases at V and 6 bases at J, with 11 bases between the two ends. The CDR3 spells CASSAQVSNSPLHF. CDR3 nucleotides: TGTGCCAGCAGCGCACAAGTCAGTAATTCACCCCTCCACTTT. Full variable domain (missing parts from reference TRBV5-4 and TRBJ1-6): ETGVTQSPTHLIKTRGQQVTLRCSSQSGHNTVSWYQQALGQGPQFIFQYYREEENGRGNFPPRFSGLQFPNYSSELNVNALELDDSALYLCASSAQVSNSPLHFGNGTRLTVT.

The gene calls are TRBV28 and TRBJ2-1; 10 bases are shared with TRBD1. This CDR3 has 16 amino acids. With 5 bases clipped from V and 8 bases from J, the junction kept 12 bases outside the gene matches. Germline CDR1 and CDR2: MDHEN and SYDVKM. The CDR3 sequence is CASSTWSGQGHHEQFF. For the CDR3, the DNA is TGTGCCAGCAGTACGTGGTCGGGACAGGGGCACCATGAGCAGTTCTTC.

Comment on this clone: Germline is not matched at one junction end, which may reflect a read error. V usage is TRBV23-1 and J usage is TRBJ1-1; D possibly corresponds to TRBD1 (5 bases). TRBV23-1 is an ORF, and what it does is uncertain. This CDR3 region has 12 residues. CDR3 region: CASAGIGTGAFF. CDR3 DNA: TGCGCCAGCGCAGGGATCGGGACTGGAGCTTTCTTT.

The chain couples TRBV7-8 to TRBJ2-7; 7 bases are shared with TRBD1. This CDR3 is 14 amino acids long. Germline CDR1 and CDR2: SGHVS and FQNEAQ. With 5 bases clipped from V and 1 base from J, the junction kept 5 bases outside the gene matches. CDR3 in amino acids: CASSPRTGSYEQYF. Written as DNA, the CDR3 is TGTGCCAGCAGCCCCCGGACAGGATCCTACGAGCAGTACTTC.

The rearrangement links TRBV28 to TRBJ2-7; 8 bases match TRBD1. Germline assignment: CDR1 MDHEN and CDR2 SYDVKM. The V and J ends lost 6 bases and 5 bases, in that order; junction bases with no gene match: 15. This CDR3 has 16 residues. The DNA for the CDR3 is TGTGCCAGCAGCCCTGGACAGGGTGAGTTATTGGACGAGCAGTACTTC. It codes for CASSPGQGELLDEQYF.

The rearrangement joins TRBV4-3 to TRBJ2-7; D gene ambiguous. This CDR3 is 13 amino acids long. V was cut by 3 bases and J by 4 bases, with 10 bases left in between. The germline V gene encodes CDR1 LGHNA and CDR2 YSLEER. The CDR3 DNA reads as TGCGCCAGCAGCCAGCAGACGTCATACGAGCAGTACTTC. Translated, it gives CASSQQTSYEQYF.

J is TRBJ1-4 and V is TRBV7-2, with D possibly matching TRBD1 (5 bases). The CDR3 sequence is 15 residues long. Germline V CDR1 and CDR2: SGHTA, FQGNSA. V gave up 5 bases and J gave up 3 bases, with 13 bases separating them. In nucleotides, the CDR3 is TGTGCCAGCAGCCGCCTGGGGGGGTCTAATGAAAAACTGTTTTTT. Translated, it gives CASSRLGGSNEKLFF.

The J gene is TRBJ2-7, the V gene TRBV10-1, with TRBD2 matching 8 bases. Germline V lookup: CDR1 WNHNN, CDR2 SYGVQD (reference sequence). This CDR3 comprises 14 residues. V was pared by 4 bases and J by 9 bases, with 11 bases of the junction left unmatched. CDR3 nucleotide sequence: TGCGCCAGCAGTGCGACCGGGACTAGTTCGTTGCAGTACTTC. Amino acids: CASSATGTSSLQYF.

The chain is built from TRBV7-9 and TRBJ2-3; TRBD2 is a possible D gene (6 bases). Germline values: CDR1 SEHNR, CDR2 FQNEAQ (reference sequence). This CDR3 is built from 12 residues. Trimming left V 1 base short and J 9 bases short, with 8 bases between. CDR3 protein: CASSLVGGTQYF. The CDR3, as DNA: TGTGCCAGCAGCTTAGTGGGAGGAACGCAGTATTTT.

The V call is TRBV2, the J call TRBJ2-3; D is possibly TRBD1 (5 bases). The CDR3 extends over 12 amino acids. V lost 8 bases to trimming and J lost 3 bases, with 9 bases between them. The germline V gene has CDR1 SNHLY and CDR2 FYNNEI. The CDR3 DNA reads as TGTGCCAGCGGGGCCCTTACAGATACGCAGTATTTT. It specifies CASGALTDTQYF.

This clone was detected only once. One junction end disagrees with the germline gene, perhaps due to a read error. This chain connects TRBV7-2 to TRBJ2-3; no reliable D call. The CDR3 spans 15 residues. CDR1 SGHTA and CDR2 FQGNSA come from the germline V gene. The CDR3 here is CASTLSPVLTDTQYF. CDR3 nucleotides: TGTGCCAGCACCTTATCCCCGGTTCTCACAGATACGCAGTATTTT.

This sequence joins TRBV28 and TRBJ2-1; TRBD2 is a possible D gene (5 bases). Germline V CDR1 and CDR2: MDHEN, SYDVKM. V was shortened by 7 bases and J by 7 bases, with 11 bases between the two germline ends. The CDR3 consists of 12 residues. The CDR3 protein is CASNERGNEQFF. The CDR3 DNA reads as TGTGCCAGCAACGAACGAGGGAATGAGCAGTTCTTC.

The J gene is TRBJ2-7, the V gene TRBV7-9; 7 bases fit TRBD2. The germline V gene encodes CDR1 SEHNR and CDR2 FQNEAQ (reference sequence). CDR3 size: 14 residues. V lost 5 bases, J lost 2 bases, and 6 bases stayed unmatched. This chain's CDR3 is CASSLTAGTYEQYF. CDR3 coding DNA: TGTGCCAGCAGCCTAACAGCGGGAACCTACGAGCAGTACTTC.

This chain links TRBV7-3 with TRBJ2-7, with D maybe TRBD2 (7 bases). The CDR3 has 14 amino acids. CDR1 is SGHTA, CDR2 FQGTGA, per germline. Trimming took 5 bases from V and 5 from J, leaving 16 bases between them. The DNA of the CDR3 is TGTGCCAGCAGCCTCAGAGGGGGGGTCCACGAGCAGTACTTC. It translates to CASSLRGGVHEQYF.

This chain joins TRBV15 and TRBJ1-1; D is ambiguous. Germline loops: CDR1 LNHNV, CDR2 YYDKDF (reference sequence). CDR3 length: 13 residues. V dropped 0 bases and J dropped 6 bases, with 8 bases sitting between them. This chain's CDR3 is CATSRDIRAEAFF. Here the CDR3 DNA reads TGTGCCACCAGCAGAGATATAAGAGCTGAAGCTTTCTTT. The full variable domain, rest sourced from reference TRBV15 and TRBJ1-1, is DAMVIQNPRYQVTQFGKPVTLSCSQTLNHNVMYWYQQKSSQAPKLLFHYYDKDFNNEADTPDNFQSRRPNTSFCFLDIRSPGLGDTAMYLCATSRDIRAEAFFGQGTRLTVV.

The chain employs TRBV5-1 and TRBJ1-1; the D gene is possibly TRBD1 (5 bases). Germline V lookup: CDR1 SGHRS, CDR2 YFSETQ. V lost 4 bases to trimming and J lost 6 bases, with 16 bases between them. The CDR3 is 14 residues long. CDR3 nucleotide sequence: TGCGCCAGCAGCCGGGGGACCGTGCTTCCTGAAGCTTTCTTT. This translates into CASSRGTVLPEAFF.

The chain links TRBV18 to TRBJ2-7; no firm D call. The CDR3 runs 13 residues. Looked up from germline, CDR1 is KGHSH and CDR2 is LQKENI. V dropped 6 bases and J dropped 2 bases, with 11 bases sitting between them. The CDR3 DNA sequence: TGTGCCAGCTCCCAGGCCCCGACCTACGAGCAGTACTTC. Protein sequence: CASSQAPTYEQYF.